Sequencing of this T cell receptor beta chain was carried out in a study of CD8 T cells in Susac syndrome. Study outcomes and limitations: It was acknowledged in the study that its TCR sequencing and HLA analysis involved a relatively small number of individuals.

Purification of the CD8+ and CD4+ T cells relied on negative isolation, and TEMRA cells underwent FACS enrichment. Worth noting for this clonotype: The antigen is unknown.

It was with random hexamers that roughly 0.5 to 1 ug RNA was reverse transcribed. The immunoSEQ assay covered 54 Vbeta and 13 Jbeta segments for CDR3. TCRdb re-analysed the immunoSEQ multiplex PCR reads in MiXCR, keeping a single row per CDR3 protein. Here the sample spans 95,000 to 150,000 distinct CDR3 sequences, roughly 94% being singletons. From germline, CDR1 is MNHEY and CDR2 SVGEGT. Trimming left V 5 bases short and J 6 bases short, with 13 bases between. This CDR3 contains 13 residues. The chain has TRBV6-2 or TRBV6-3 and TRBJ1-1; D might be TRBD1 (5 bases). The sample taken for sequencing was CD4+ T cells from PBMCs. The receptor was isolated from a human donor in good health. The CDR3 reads CASSGDRRAEAFF. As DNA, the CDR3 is TGTGCCAGCAGTGGGGACCGGAGGGCTGAAGCTTTCTTT.